The TCR beta chain under discussion was sequenced for a study of T-cell reconstitution after alpha-beta-depleted transplantation in children. Library preparation (for TCRbeta) was performed with unique molecular identifiers. A single record per CDR3 protein comes from TCRdb applying MiXCR to the PCR reads. The sample includes 400,000 to 550,000 distinct CDR3 sequences, about 10% seen only once; the top ten take just over 2%. Germline V CDR1 and CDR2: SQVTM, ANQGSEA. V lost 6 bases and J lost 9, with 14 bases in between. The CDR3 spans 11 residues. This clonotype was recorded many times. The chain uses TRBV29-1 and TRBJ1-1; no definite D call. The TCR comes from a child aged 2 to 10 with inherited bone marrow failure, due to receive a stem cell transplant. The sample in question was PBMCs, obtained before TCRalphabeta/CD19-depleted stem cell transplant. The CDR3 nucleotides read TGCAGCGTGACGCAGCTCGTTAAAGCTTTCTTT. This codes for CSVTQLVKAFF.